This T cell receptor beta chain derives from a study of T-cell memory formation after mild COVID-19. V lost 1 base to trimming and J lost 7 bases, with 8 bases between them. Per germline, CDR1 LGHDT and CDR2 YNNKEL (reference sequence). The CDR3 consists of 14 residues. Many counts were recorded for this clonotype. From the 5' RACE reads, TCRdb called clonotypes with MiXCR, one entry per CDR3 protein. The sample has about 180,000 distinct CDR3 sequences; about 18% are singletons. Source material: PBMCs or a T cell subset sorted from them (not recorded which). This sequence was found in a man aged 18 to 29 who had mild COVID-19 (a few samples of this study predate the infection). Cell type and time point are not known. The gene calls are TRBV3-1 and TRBJ1-6, with D hard to call. CDR3 amino acids: CASSQVGWNSPLHF. The CDR3 DNA reads as TGTGCCAGCAGCCAAGTTGGATGGAATTCACCCCTCCACTTT.